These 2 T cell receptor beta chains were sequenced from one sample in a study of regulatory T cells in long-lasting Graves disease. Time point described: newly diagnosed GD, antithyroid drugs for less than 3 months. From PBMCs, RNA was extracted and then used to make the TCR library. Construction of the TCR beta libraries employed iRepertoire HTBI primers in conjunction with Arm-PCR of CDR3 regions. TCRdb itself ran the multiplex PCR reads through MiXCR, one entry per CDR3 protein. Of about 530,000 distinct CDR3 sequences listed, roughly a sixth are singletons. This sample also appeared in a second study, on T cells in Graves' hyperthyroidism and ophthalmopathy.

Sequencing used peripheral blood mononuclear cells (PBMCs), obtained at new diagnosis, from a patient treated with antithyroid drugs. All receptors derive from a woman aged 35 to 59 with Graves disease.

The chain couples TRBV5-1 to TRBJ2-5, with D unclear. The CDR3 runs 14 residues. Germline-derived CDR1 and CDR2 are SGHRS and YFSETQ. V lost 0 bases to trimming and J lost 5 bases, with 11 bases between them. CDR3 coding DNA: TGCGCCAGCAGCTTGGTGGCCACGAGGGAGACCCAGTACTTC. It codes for CASSLVATRETQYF.

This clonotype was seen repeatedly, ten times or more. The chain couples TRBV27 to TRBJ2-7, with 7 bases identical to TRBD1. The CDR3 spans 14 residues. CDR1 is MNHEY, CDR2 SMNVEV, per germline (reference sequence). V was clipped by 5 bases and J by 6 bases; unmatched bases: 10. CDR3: CASSHGTVPLEQYF. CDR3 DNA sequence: TGTGCCAGCAGTCATGGGACAGTTCCCCTCGAGCAGTACTTC.